This TCR beta chain was identified during a study of T cell changes during pregnancy in multiple sclerosis. Assay: immunoSEQ multiplex PCR; the TCRdb copy retains only in-frame clones and omits some. The data contain approximately 59,000 clones, 90% to 95% of them seen just once; the ten biggest clones take up 1.4% to 1.5%. From germline, CDR1 is MNHEY and CDR2 SMNVEV (reference sequence). This CDR3 is built from 12 residues. The V and J ends lost 5 bases and 11 bases respectively, with 16 bases between them. J is TRBJ2-7 and V is TRBV27, with a weak D call TRBD2 (6 bases). This specimen was peripheral blood, taken in the third trimester of pregnancy. The receptor was isolated from a female donor in good health, enrolled as a control in a pregnancy study. CDR3 in DNA: TGTGCCAGCAGTCCTGGTGGAGGGCCGGAGTACTTC. Amino acid sequence: CASSPGGGPEYF.